This T cell receptor (beta chain) was profiled in a study of OX40 agonist ivuxolimab in advanced cancers. With V trimmed by 2 bases and J by 5 bases, 3 bases remained unmatched. This CDR3 spans 14 amino acids. Germline values: CDR1 ENHRY, CDR2 SYGVKD. The data were produced by immunoSEQ multiplex PCR, yet TCRdb's version contains in-frame clones alone and is incomplete. The repertoire holds about 28,000 clones, with about 86% as singletons. This receptor was identified in an adult with an advanced solid tumor such as melanoma, head and neck, liver or kidney cancer. V is TRBV10-3 and J is TRBJ1-5; 7 bases agree with TRBD1. This sample comprised CD4+ or CD8+ T cells sorted from blood, obtained in a trial of the OX40 agonist ivuxolimab. In DNA form, the CDR3 reads TGTGCCATCAGTGAGGACAGGGCTGATCAGCCCCAGCATTTT. Its translation is CAISEDRADQPQHF.